The source of this T cell receptor (beta chain) is a study of brain T cells in children with intractable seizures. Only cases whose brain tissue showed the highest T cell transcript signatures were sequenced. Pre-surgery treatment included at least one anti-epileptic drug. This CDR3 has 11 residues. The germline V gene has CDR1 GTSNPN and CDR2 SVGIG (reference sequence). V lost 1 base and J 5 bases, leaving 6 bases between the germline ends. With respect to this clone: Its antigen is undetermined.

Measured with immunoSEQ multiplex PCR; TCRdb has only the in-frame clones, and not every one. The sample has tens of thousands of clones, around 93% seen once. Points from the study as a whole: Clones missing pre-surgery may reflect undersampling of that blood sample. HCMV serostatus was not known, and viral specificity came from CDR3 similarity only.

V is TRBV30 and J is TRBJ2-7; D is uncertain. This receptor was identified in a boy under two years old with tuberous sclerosis and intractable seizures. The starting material was peripheral blood, obtained at surgery. The CDR3 sequence is CAWSAHDEQYF. The CDR3 DNA follows: TGTGCCTGGAGTGCCCATGACGAGCAGTACTTC.